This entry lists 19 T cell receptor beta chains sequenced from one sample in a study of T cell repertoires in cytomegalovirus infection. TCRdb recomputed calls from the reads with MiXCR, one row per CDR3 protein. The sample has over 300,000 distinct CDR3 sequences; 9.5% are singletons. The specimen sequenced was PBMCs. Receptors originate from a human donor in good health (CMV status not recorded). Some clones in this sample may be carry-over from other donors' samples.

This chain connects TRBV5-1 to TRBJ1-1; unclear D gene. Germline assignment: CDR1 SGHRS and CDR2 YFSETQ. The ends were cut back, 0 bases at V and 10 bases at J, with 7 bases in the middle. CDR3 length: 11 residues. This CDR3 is CASSLGAAAFF. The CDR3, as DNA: TGCGCCAGCAGCTTGGGGGCAGCAGCTTTCTTT.

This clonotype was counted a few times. The CDR3 protein is CASSPLQGDSPLHF. CDR3 bases: TGTGCCAGCTCACCGCTACAGGGCGATTCACCCCTCCACTTT. This chain joins TRBV18 and TRBJ1-6, with a possible D match to TRBD1 (6 bases). This CDR3 has 14 residues. With 3 bases removed from V and 8 bases from J, the gap between germline ends came to 11 bases. Germline CDR1 is KGHSH and CDR2 is LQKENI.

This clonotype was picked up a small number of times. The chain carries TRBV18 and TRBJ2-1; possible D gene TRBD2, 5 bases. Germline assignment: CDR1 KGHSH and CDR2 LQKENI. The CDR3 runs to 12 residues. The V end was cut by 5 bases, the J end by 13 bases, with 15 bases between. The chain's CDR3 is CASSSLTGVQFF. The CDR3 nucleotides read TGTGCCAGCTCATCCCTGACCGGGGTACAGTTCTTC.

CDR3: CASSFSTTTGELFF. The CDR3 bases are TGTGCCAGCAGCTTTTCAACCACCACCGGGGAGCTGTTTTTT. The rearrangement joins TRBV11-2 to TRBJ2-2; no clear D gene. V lost 3 bases, J lost 4 bases, and 9 bases lay in between. Germline V CDR1 and CDR2: SGHAT, FQNNGV. The CDR3 is made up of 14 amino acids.

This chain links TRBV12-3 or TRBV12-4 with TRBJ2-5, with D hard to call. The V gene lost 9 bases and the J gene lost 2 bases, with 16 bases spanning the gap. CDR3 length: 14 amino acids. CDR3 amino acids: CASLPGLSQETQYF. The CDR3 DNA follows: TGTGCCAGTCTGCCAGGTCTGTCTCAAGAGACCCAGTACTTC.

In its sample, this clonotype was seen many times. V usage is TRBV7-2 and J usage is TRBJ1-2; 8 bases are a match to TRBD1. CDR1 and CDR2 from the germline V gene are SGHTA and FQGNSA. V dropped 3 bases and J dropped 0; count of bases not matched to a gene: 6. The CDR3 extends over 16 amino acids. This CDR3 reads CASSFGRGLSNYGYTF. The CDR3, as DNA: TGTGCCAGCAGCTTTGGCAGGGGGCTTTCTAACTATGGCTACACCTTC.

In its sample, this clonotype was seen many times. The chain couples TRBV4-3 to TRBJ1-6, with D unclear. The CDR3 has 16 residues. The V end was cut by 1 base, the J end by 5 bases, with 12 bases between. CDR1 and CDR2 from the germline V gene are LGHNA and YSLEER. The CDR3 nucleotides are TGCGCCAGCAGCCAAGCCCCTTGGGGAGATAATTCACCCCTCCACTTT. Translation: CASSQAPWGDNSPLHF.

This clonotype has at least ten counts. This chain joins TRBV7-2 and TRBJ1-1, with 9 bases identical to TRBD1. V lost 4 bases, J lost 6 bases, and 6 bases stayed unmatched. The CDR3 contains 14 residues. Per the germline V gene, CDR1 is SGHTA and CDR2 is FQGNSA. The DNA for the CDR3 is TGTGCCAGCAGCTCATACAGGGGGCGGTCTGAAGCTTTCTTT. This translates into CASSSYRGRSEAFF.

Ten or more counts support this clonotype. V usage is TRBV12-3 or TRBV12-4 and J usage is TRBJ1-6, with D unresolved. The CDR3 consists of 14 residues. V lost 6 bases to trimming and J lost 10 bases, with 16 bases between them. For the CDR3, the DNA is TGTGCCAGCAGCCCATTAGGTCTGGAGTCACCCCTCCACTTT. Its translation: CASSPLGLESPLHF.

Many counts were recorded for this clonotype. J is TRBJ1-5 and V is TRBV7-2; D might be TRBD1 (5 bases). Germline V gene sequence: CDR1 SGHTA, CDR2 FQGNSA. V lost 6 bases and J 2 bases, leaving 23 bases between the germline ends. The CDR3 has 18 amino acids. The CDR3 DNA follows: TGTGCCAGCAGTCCAATGGGGGGAAGGCAAACGGGCAATCAGCCCCAGCATTTT. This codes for CASSPMGGRQTGNQPQHF.

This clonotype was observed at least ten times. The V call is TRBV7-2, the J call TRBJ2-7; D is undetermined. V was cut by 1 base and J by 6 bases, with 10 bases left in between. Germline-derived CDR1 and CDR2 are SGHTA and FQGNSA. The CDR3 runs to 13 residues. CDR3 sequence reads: CASSLVGFGEQYF. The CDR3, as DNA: TGTGCCAGCAGCTTAGTGGGGTTTGGCGAGCAGTACTTC.

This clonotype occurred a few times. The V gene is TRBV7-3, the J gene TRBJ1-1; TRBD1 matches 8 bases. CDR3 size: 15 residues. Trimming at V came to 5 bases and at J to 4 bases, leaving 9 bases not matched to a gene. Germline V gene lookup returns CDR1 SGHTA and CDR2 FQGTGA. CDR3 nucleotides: TGTGCCAGCAGCGATACCAGGGGGCCTCGCACTGAAGCTTTCTTT. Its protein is CASSDTRGPRTEAFF.

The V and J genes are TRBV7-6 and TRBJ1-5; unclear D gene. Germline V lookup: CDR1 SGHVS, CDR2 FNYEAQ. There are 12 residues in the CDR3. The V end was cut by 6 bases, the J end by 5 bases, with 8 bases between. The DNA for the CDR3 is TGTGCCAGCAGAAACGACGATCAGCCCCAGCATTTT. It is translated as CASRNDDQPQHF. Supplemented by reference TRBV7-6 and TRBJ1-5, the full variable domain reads GAGVSQSPRYKVTKRGQDVALRCDPISGHVSLYWYRQALGQGPEFLTYFNYEAQQDKSGLPNDRFSAERPEGSISTLTIQRTEQRDSAMYRCASRNDDQPQHFGDGTRLSIL.

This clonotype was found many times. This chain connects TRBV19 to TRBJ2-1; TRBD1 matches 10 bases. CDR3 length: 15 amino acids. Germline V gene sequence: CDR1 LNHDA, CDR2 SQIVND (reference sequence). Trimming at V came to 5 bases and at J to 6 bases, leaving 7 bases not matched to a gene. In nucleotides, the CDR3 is TGTGCCAGTAGTCCCAGGACAGGGGGGGTCAATGAGCAGTTCTTC. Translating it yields CASSPRTGGVNEQFF.

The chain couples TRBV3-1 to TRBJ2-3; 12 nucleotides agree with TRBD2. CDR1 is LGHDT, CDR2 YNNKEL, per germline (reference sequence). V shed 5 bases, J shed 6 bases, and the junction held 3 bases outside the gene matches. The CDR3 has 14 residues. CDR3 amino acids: CASSAGLAGDTQYF. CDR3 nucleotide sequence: TGTGCCAGCAGCGCCGGACTAGCGGGGGATACGCAGTATTTT.

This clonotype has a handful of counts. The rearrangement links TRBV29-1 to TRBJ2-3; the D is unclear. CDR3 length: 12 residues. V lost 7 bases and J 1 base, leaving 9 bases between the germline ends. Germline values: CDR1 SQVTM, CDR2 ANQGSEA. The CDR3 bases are TGCAGCGCCGACGCGGGCACAGATACGCAGTATTTT. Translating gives CSADAGTDTQYF.

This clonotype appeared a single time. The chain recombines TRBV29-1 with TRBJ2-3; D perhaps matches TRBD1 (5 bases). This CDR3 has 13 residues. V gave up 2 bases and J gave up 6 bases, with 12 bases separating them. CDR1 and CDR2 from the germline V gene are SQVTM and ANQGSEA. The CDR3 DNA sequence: TGCAGCGTTGAAAGCCAGGGTACCGATACGCAGTATTTT. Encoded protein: CSVESQGTDTQYF.

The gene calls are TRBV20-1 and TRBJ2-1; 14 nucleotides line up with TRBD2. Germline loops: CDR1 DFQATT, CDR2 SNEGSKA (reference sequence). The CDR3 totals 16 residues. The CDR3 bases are TGCAGCCCCAGGACTAGCGGGAGGAGGTCCTACAATGAGCAGTTCTTC. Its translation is CSPRTSGRRSYNEQFF.

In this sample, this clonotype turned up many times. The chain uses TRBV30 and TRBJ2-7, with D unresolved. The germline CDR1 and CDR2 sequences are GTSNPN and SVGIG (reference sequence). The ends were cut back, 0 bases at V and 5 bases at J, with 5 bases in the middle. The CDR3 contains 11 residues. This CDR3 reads CAWSVKDEQYF. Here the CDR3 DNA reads TGTGCCTGGAGTGTAAAGGACGAGCAGTACTTC.